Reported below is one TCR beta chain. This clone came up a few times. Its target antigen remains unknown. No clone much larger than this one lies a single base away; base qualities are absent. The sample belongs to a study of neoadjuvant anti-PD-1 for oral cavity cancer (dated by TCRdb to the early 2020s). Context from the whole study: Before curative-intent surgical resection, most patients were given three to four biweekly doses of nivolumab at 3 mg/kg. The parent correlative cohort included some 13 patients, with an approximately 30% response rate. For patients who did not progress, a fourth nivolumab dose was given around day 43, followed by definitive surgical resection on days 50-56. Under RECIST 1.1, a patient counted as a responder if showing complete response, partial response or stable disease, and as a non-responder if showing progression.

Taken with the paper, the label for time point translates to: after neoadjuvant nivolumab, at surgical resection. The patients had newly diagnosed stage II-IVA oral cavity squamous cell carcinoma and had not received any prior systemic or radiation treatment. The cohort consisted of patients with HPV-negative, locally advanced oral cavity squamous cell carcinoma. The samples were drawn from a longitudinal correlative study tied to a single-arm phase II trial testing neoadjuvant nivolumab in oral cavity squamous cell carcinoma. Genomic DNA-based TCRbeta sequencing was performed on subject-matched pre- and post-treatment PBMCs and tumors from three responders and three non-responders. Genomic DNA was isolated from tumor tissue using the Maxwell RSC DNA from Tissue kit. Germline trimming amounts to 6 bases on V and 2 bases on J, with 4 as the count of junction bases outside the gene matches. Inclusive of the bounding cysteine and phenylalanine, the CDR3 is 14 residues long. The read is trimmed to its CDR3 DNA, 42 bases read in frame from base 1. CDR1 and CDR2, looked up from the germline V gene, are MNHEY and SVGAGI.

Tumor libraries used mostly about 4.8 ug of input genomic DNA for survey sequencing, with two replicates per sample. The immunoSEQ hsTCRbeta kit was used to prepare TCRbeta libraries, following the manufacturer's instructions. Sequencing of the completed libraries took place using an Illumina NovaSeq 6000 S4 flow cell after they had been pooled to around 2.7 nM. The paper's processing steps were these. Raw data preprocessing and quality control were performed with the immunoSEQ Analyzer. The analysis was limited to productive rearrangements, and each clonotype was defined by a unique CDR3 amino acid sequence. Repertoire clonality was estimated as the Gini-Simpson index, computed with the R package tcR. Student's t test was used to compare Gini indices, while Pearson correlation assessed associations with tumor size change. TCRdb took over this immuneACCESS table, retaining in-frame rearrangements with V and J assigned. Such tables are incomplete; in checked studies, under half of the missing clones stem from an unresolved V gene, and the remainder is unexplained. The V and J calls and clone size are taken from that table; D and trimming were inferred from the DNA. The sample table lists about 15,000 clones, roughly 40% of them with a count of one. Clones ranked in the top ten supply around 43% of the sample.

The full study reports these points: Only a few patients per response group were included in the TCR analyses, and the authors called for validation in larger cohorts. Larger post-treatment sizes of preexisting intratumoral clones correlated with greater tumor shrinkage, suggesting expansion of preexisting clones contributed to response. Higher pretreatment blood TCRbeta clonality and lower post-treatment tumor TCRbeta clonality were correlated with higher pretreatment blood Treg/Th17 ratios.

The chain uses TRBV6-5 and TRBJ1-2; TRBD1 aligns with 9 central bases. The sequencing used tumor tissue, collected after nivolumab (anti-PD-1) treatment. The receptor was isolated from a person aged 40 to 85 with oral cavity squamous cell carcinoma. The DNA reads TGTGCCAGCAGGCGACAGGGGGAAAACTATGGCTACACCTTC. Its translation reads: CASRRQGENYGYTF.